The 2 T cell receptor beta chains below come from one sample, sequenced in a study of human CD8 memory T cell subsets. Generation of TCR beta libraries used UMI-labeled 5' RACE. TCRdb re-called the 5' RACE reads and catalogs CDR3 proteins one per entry, DNA excluded. The sample includes 5,500 to 7,000 distinct CDR3 sequences. Sample: CD8+ effector memory T cells (TEM) sorted from PBMCs. Indicated subset: effector memory CD8 T cells, CCR7- CD45RO+ CD95+. The receptors were sampled from a human donor in good health.

According to its frequency, this clonotype is medium-sized (0.01 to 0.1%). The V gene is TRBV28, the J gene TRBJ2-5; TCRdb indicates TRBD1, and absent DNA this call remains unverified. The CDR3 is 14 residues long. The germline gives CDR1 MDHEN, CDR2 SYDVKM. CDR3 sequence: CASSLSTGGKTQYF.

This chain connects TRBV10-3 to TRBJ1-3. CDR1 and CDR2 from the germline V gene are ENHRY and SYGVKD. CDR3 length: 11 amino acids. Here the CDR3 reads CASITGNTIYF.